The T cell receptor (beta chain) described here comes from a study of glioma-infiltrating T cells. The CDR3 has 14 residues. Germline CDR1 is MNHNS and CDR2 is SASEGT. Trimming removed 6 bases from V and 10 bases from J, with 19 bases in between. This clonotype was detected many times. Using RNA template, CDR3s of TCR alpha and beta were amplified with iRepertoire arm-PCR. TCRdb reanalysed the multiplex PCR reads using MiXCR and keeps one entry per CDR3 protein. This sample has approximately 120,000 distinct CDR3 sequences, with roughly 20% found just once. Sample: glioma tissue, nonneoplastic brain tissue, or PBMCs (not recorded which). This receptor was obtained from a human donor with low-grade glioma or glioblastoma, undergoing nonglioma brain surgery, or in good health (not recorded which). This chain connects TRBV6-1 to TRBJ2-1, with a tentative D call TRBD1 (5 bases). CDR3 nucleotide sequence: TGTGCCAGCAGCTACGGTGTCTCTGGGGCCGAGCAGTTCTTC. It is translated as CASSYGVSGAEQFF.